Listed here are 27 T cell receptor beta chains from one sample, sequenced in a study of CD8 T cells in ankylosing spondylitis. One entry per CDR3 protein, called by TCRdb with MiXCR from the 5' RACE reads. The sample holds approximately 250,000 distinct CDR3 sequences, more than 20% seen once. Material for sequencing was blood, either unsorted or a sorted T cell fraction (not recorded which). Every receptor here comes from a male donor with ankylosing spondylitis or in good health (not recorded which).

This clonotype came up many times. V gene TRBV19 combines with J gene TRBJ2-1; 9 nucleotides align to TRBD2. The junction had 8 bases not matched to a gene; V was cut back by 9 bases and J by 8 bases. Germline values: CDR1 LNHDA, CDR2 SQIVND (reference sequence). The CDR3 sequence is 13 residues long. The CDR3 DNA follows: TGTGCCAGCGCGGGGGGGTTTCTGGATGAGCAGTTCTTC. Protein sequence: CASAGGFLDEQFF.

This clonotype showed up many times. The chain recombines TRBV18 with TRBJ2-1; 8 bases fit TRBD2. The germline CDR1 and CDR2 sequences are KGHSH and LQKENI. This CDR3 has 15 residues. Trimming at V came to 2 bases and at J to 5 bases, leaving 5 bases not matched to a gene. CDR3 coding DNA: TGTGCCAGCTCACCATTGGCGGGACTAGACAATGAGCAGTTCTTC. This sequence encodes CASSPLAGLDNEQFF.

This clonotype was detected ten times or more. The chain couples TRBV20-1 to TRBJ1-2; unclear D gene. Germline V lookup: CDR1 DFQATT, CDR2 SNEGSKA (reference sequence). V gave up 3 bases and J gave up 4 bases, with 12 bases separating them. There are 13 residues in the CDR3. The CDR3 DNA sequence: TGCAGTGCTAGCGCTGGAGCGGGCTATGGCTACACCTTC. This codes for CSASAGAGYGYTF.

This clonotype was counted only a few times. The chain combines TRBV6-5 with TRBJ2-7, with D perhaps matching TRBD2 (5 bases). This CDR3 is built from 12 residues. Trimming took 8 bases from V and 6 from J, leaving 14 bases between them. Germline lookup yields CDR1 MNHEY and CDR2 SVGAGI. The CDR3 here is CASLRARGEQYF. CDR3 in DNA: TGTGCCAGCTTGAGGGCTCGGGGCGAGCAGTACTTC.

This clonotype has more than one count but fewer than ten. The genes are TRBV20-1 and TRBJ2-7; the match to TRBD2 covers 9 bases. V lost 8 bases and J lost 2; bases outside the gene matches: 10. The germline V gene has CDR1 DFQATT and CDR2 SNEGSKA (reference sequence). The CDR3 runs 14 residues. The DNA for the CDR3 is TGCAGTACCAGCCAGGGACTAGCCGCCTACGAGCAGTACTTC. Its translation is CSTSQGLAAYEQYF.

The V call is TRBV27, the J call TRBJ2-7; 9 nucleotides match TRBD1. V lost 9 bases to trimming and J lost 2 bases; unmatched junction nucleotides: 5. The length of the CDR3 is 13 residues. The germline CDR1 and CDR2 sequences are MNHEY and SMNVEV (reference sequence). CDR3 nucleotide sequence: TGTGCCAGGGGACAGGGTTTGACCTACGAGCAGTACTTC. This encodes CARGQGLTYEQYF.

This clonotype has a handful of counts. V and J are TRBV4-2 and TRBJ2-7; no reliable D call. Germline CDR1 is LGHNA and CDR2 is YNFKEQ. Trimming removed 3 bases from V and 0 bases from J, with 9 bases in between. The CDR3 has 14 amino acids. CDR3 sequence (DNA): TGTGCCAGCAGCCATGGGCTGACCTCCTACGAGCAGTACTTC. Protein product: CASSHGLTSYEQYF.

This clonotype occurred a few times. The chain is built from TRBV24-1 and TRBJ2-1; D gene ambiguous. This CDR3 is 14 amino acids long. CDR1 is KGHDR and CDR2 is SFDVKD in the germline V gene. Trimming pared 4 bases from V and 8 bases from J, leaving 14 bases between. This CDR3 reads CATSDLVQNDEQFF. CDR3 in DNA: TGTGCCACCAGTGACCTTGTCCAGAACGATGAGCAGTTCTTC.

The genes are TRBV3-1 and TRBJ2-2, with a weak D call TRBD2 (6 bases). The V and J ends lost 2 bases and 10 bases respectively, with 20 bases between them. The CDR3 has 16 amino acids. Germline CDR1 LGHDT, CDR2 YNNKEL (reference sequence). In nucleotides, the CDR3 is TGTGCCAGCAGCCAAAGTCGGGTCGGGGGTCTCGAGGAGCTGTTTTTT. This encodes CASSQSRVGGLEELFF.

In this sample, this clonotype turned up a few times. The CDR3 here is CSPRQYNEQFF. The CDR3, as DNA: TGCAGTCCTCGACAGTACAATGAGCAGTTCTTC. The V and J genes are TRBV20-1 and TRBJ2-1; tentatively, D is TRBD1 (5 bases). The CDR3 has 11 amino acids. Trimming stripped 8 bases from V and 4 bases from J, with 9 bases between. Germline V gene lookup returns CDR1 DFQATT and CDR2 SNEGSKA (reference sequence).

The J gene is TRBJ2-6, the V gene TRBV6-5, with no clear D. The CDR3 runs 15 residues. The germline V and J ends were trimmed by 1 base and 0 bases, with 4 bases remaining between them. Germline CDR1 and CDR2: MNHEY and SVGAGI. CDR3 DNA sequence: TGTGCCAGCAGTTACTTTAGCTCTGGGGCCAACGTCCTGACTTTC. It encodes CASSYFSSGANVLTF.

The rearrangement joins TRBV20-1 to TRBJ1-6, with 8 bases aligning to TRBD1. Germline V gene data show CDR1 as DFQATT and CDR2 as SNEGSKA (reference sequence). V trimming: 0 bases; J trimming: 11 bases; junction bases outside the gene matches: 12. CDR3 length equals 16 residues. CDR3 amino acids: CSARDPTGGTNPPLHF. The CDR3 nucleotides read TGCAGTGCTAGAGATCCCACAGGGGGGACGAATCCACCCCTCCACTTT.

V gene TRBV20-1 combines with J gene TRBJ2-5; 12 nucleotides agree with TRBD2. CDR3 length: 21 residues. V lost 6 bases and J lost 0; bases outside the gene matches: 23. Germline-derived CDR1 and CDR2 are DFQATT and SNEGSKA (reference sequence). CDR3 bases: TGCAGTGCCCTGCCGAGGCTAGCGGGGGGGCAAGGTACCAAGTACCAAGAGACCCAGTACTTC. This translates into CSALPRLAGGQGTKYQETQYF.

The chain is built from TRBV10-3 and TRBJ2-3; D may be TRBD1 or TRBD2 (5 bases each). V was pared by 4 bases and J by 3 bases, with 11 bases between. This CDR3 comprises 14 residues. The V gene's germline CDR1 is ENHRY and CDR2 SYGVKD. The DNA for the CDR3 is TGTGCCATCAGTGCAGGGTGGGGGACAGATACGCAGTATTTT. As protein: CAISAGWGTDTQYF.

The chain uses TRBV20-1 and TRBJ2-4, with a possible D match to TRBD2 (6 bases). The V end was cut by 0 bases, the J end by 3 bases, with 9 bases between. From germline, CDR1 is DFQATT and CDR2 SNEGSKA (reference sequence). This CDR3 is 14 amino acids long. CDR3 amino acids: CSAREVGGKNIQYF. CDR3 sequence (DNA): TGCAGTGCTAGAGAGGTGGGGGGCAAAAACATTCAGTACTTC.

The chain links TRBV20-1 to TRBJ2-3; D is tentatively TRBD1 or TRBD2 (8 bases each). With 2 bases removed from V and 5 bases from J, the gap between germline ends came to 20 bases. This CDR3 contains 16 residues. CDR1 is DFQATT, CDR2 SNEGSKA, per germline (reference sequence). This CDR3 is CSARPSGLGQGDTQYF. For the CDR3, the DNA is TGCAGTGCTAGACCCTCGGGACTAGGACAGGGAGATACGCAGTATTTT.

V usage is TRBV5-1 and J usage is TRBJ2-5; tentatively, D is TRBD1 (6 bases). The CDR3 totals 14 residues. Trimming pared 8 bases from V and 1 base from J, leaving 15 bases between. Germline V gene lookup returns CDR1 SGHRS and CDR2 YFSETQ. In DNA form, the CDR3 reads TGCGCCAGTGTACGGGACATAAGCCAAGAGACCCAGTACTTC. Residues: CASVRDISQETQYF.

This clonotype appeared a few times. The J gene is TRBJ2-7, the V gene TRBV25-1; possible D gene TRBD1, 6 bases. CDR3 length equals 16 residues. In germline, CDR1 is MGHDK, CDR2 SYGVNS. Trimming left V 3 bases short and J 7 bases short, with 22 bases between. The CDR3, as DNA: TGTGCCAGCAGTGATCTCGGAGACAGGCCTAGGAGAGAGCAGTACTTC. This gives the protein CASSDLGDRPRREQYF.

This rearrangement joins TRBV12-3 or TRBV12-4 to TRBJ1-2; tentatively, D is TRBD1 (6 bases). Trimming left V 7 bases short and J 1 base short, with 13 bases between. The CDR3 extends over 14 amino acids. CDR3 DNA sequence: TGTGCCAGCACCGACGGACAGCGTAACTATGGCTACACCTTC. Translating it yields CASTDGQRNYGYTF.

The V call is TRBV12-3 or TRBV12-4, the J call TRBJ1-6; D unclear. Trimming shortened V by 3 bases and J by 6 bases, and 9 bases separated the two germline ends. The CDR3 is made up of 14 amino acids. The CDR3 protein is CASSFGQVNSPLHF. In DNA form, the CDR3 reads TGTGCCAGCAGTTTCGGTCAGGTTAATTCACCCCTCCACTTT.

This clonotype was counted only a few times. The chain couples TRBV5-1 to TRBJ2-1; no firm D call. In germline, CDR1 is SGHRS, CDR2 YFSETQ. V was shortened by 2 bases and J by 0 bases, with 12 bases between the two germline ends. This CDR3 contains 16 residues. The CDR3, as DNA: TGCGCCAGCAGCTTAGGTTGGGCCAGCTCCTACAATGAGCAGTTCTTC. Translating it yields CASSLGWASSYNEQFF.

In its sample, this clonotype was seen many times. The genes are TRBV7-3 and TRBJ2-3; TRBD2 matches 10 bases. V gave up 7 bases and J gave up 1 base; unmatched junction bases: 5. The CDR3 length is 15 residues. The germline CDR1 and CDR2 sequences are SGHTA and FQGTGA. This CDR3 is CASTQAGGGTDTQYF. DNA of the CDR3: TGTGCCAGCACCCAAGCGGGGGGGGGCACAGATACGCAGTATTTT.

The table lists this clonotype with a few counts. This chain joins TRBV20-1 and TRBJ2-1, with 12 nucleotides matching TRBD2. The V and J ends lost 4 bases and 8 bases, in that order; junction bases with no gene match: 18. This CDR3 is built from 18 residues. The germline V gene has CDR1 DFQATT and CDR2 SNEGSKA (reference sequence). The CDR3 is CSATTGAAGLAGRDEQFF. The CDR3 DNA reads as TGCAGTGCTACGACAGGGGCGGCCGGACTAGCGGGGAGGGATGAGCAGTTCTTC.

This clonotype was recorded at least ten times. This chain uses TRBV28 with TRBJ2-7; the D gene is possibly TRBD2 (7 bases). The CDR3 is 13 residues long. Between the trimmed V and J ends, which lost 6 bases and 7 bases, there was a span of 16 bases. Germline lookup yields CDR1 MDHEN and CDR2 SYDVKM. Written as DNA, the CDR3 is TGTGCCAGCAGCTTAGGGGGGCGGGGGGAGCAGTACTTC. This translates into CASSLGGRGEQYF.

This clonotype was seen only a few times. The V and J genes are TRBV20-1 and TRBJ2-5; tentatively, D is TRBD2 (7 bases). Germline CDR1 and CDR2: DFQATT and SNEGSKA (reference sequence). This CDR3 comprises 15 residues. The ends were cut back, 1 base at V and 5 bases at J, with 17 bases in the middle. CDR3 residues: CSARVGRGGLETQYF. CDR3 coding DNA: TGCAGTGCTAGAGTGGGGAGGGGGGGCTTGGAGACCCAGTACTTC.

The V gene is TRBV29-1, the J gene TRBJ2-3, with a tentative D call TRBD2 (6 bases). Trimming removed 5 bases from V and 6 bases from J, with 24 bases in between. The CDR3 contains 16 residues. From germline, CDR1 is SQVTM and CDR2 ANQGSEA. CDR3 DNA sequence: TGCAGCGTTCCTAATCCCCGGGGAGGAGTAGGGGATACGCAGTATTTT. Translation gives CSVPNPRGGVGDTQYF.

This clonotype was found many times. V is TRBV5-6 and J is TRBJ2-2; a weak D match, TRBD2 (6 bases). This CDR3 spans 15 amino acids. Germline CDR1 SGHDT, CDR2 YYEEEE. Deletions cut 2 bases from V and 5 bases from J, with 13 bases between. CDR3 sequence: CASSLAAGKTGELFF. The CDR3 nucleotides are TGTGCCAGCAGCTTAGCCGCGGGGAAGACCGGGGAGCTGTTTTTT.